The 14 T cell receptor beta chains presented below share a single source sample, sequenced in a study of cytomegalovirus exposure and HLA in healthy donors (dated by TCRdb to 2015 to 2018). Libraries were constructed by the immunoSEQ multiplex PCR assay. For the multiplex PCR, a mixture combining 60 forward primers for TCR Vbeta segments and 13 reverse primers for TCR Jbeta segments was used. Here the immuneACCESS table is served through TCRdb, limited to in-frame sequences with V and J called. Missing clones are a known gap in these copies; in checked studies unresolved V genes cover under half, and the rest lacks a known reason. Per the sample table, the count is about 160,000 clones. The ten largest clonotypes hold 1% to 1.5% of the sample. Sequenced sample: PBMCs. These receptors all come from a woman aged 55-69 years in good health and CMV-seronegative.

The chain combines TRBV19 with TRBJ2-5; 9 nucleotides agree with TRBD1. V lost 1 base, J lost 0 bases, and 15 bases stayed unmatched. Germline CDR1 and CDR2: LNHDA and SQIVND (reference sequence). This CDR3 is 20 amino acids long. The CDR3 nucleotides are TGTGCCAGTAGTATAGTGGGGCGCCCGGGACAGGGATCGTACCAAGAGACCCAGTACTTC. This encodes CASSIVGRPGQGSYQETQYF. The whole variable domain, filled in from reference TRBV19 and TRBJ2-5, reads DGGITQSPKYLFRKEGQNVTLSCEQNLNHDAMYWYRQDPGQGLRLIYYSQIVNDFQKGDIAEGYSVSREKKESFPLTVTSAQKNPTAFYLCASSIVGRPGQGSYQETQYFGPGTRLLVL.

The CDR3, as DNA: TGTGCCAGCAGCCGCACCATTACTGACTATAATTCACCCCTCCACTTT. Translated, it gives CASSRTITDYNSPLHF. The V call is TRBV5-6, the J call TRBJ1-6; D unclear. Trimming left V 4 bases short and J 3 bases short, with 14 bases between. The CDR3 has 16 amino acids. The V gene's germline CDR1 is SGHDT and CDR2 YYEEEE. Full variable domain (missing parts from reference TRBV5-6 and TRBJ1-6): DAGVTQSPTHLIKTRGQQVTLRCSPKSGHDTVSWYQQALGQGPQFIFQYYEEEERQRGNFPDRFSGHQFPNYSSELNVNALLLGDSALYLCASSRTITDYNSPLHFGNGTRLTVT.

With regard to this clone: This sample includes further DNA sequences coding for the same CDR3. The chain carries TRBV19 and TRBJ1-2; 8 bases map to TRBD1. Looked up from germline, CDR1 is LNHDA and CDR2 is SQIVND (reference sequence). J gave up 5 bases and V 6 bases, and 2 bases lay outside the gene matches. This CDR3 spans 12 amino acids. CDR3 DNA sequence: TGTGCCAGTAGCACAGGGGGGTATGGCTACACCTTC. It translates to CASSTGGYGYTF. Based on the CDR3 plus reference TRBV19 and TRBJ1-2, the full variable domain is DGGITQSPKYLFRKEGQNVTLSCEQNLNHDAMYWYRQDPGQGLRLIYYSQIVNDFQKGDIAEGYSVSREKKESFPLTVTSAQKNPTAFYLCASSTGGYGYTFGSGTRLTVV.

J is TRBJ1-1 and V is TRBV2; D is uncertain. V gave up 6 bases and J gave up 7 bases, with 18 bases separating them. CDR3 length: 14 amino acids. The V gene's germline CDR1 is SNHLY and CDR2 FYNNEI. The CDR3: CASRADTESLEAFF. CDR3 nucleotides: TGTGCCAGCAGAGCCGACACGGAATCTCTTGAAGCTTTCTTT.

The V and J genes are TRBV7-3 and TRBJ2-5; TRBD1 is a possible D gene (6 bases). Trimming stripped 4 bases from V and 3 bases from J, with 18 bases between. Germline CDR1 is SGHTA and CDR2 is FQGTGA. CDR3 size: 16 residues. CDR3 region: CASSSAPGTQEETQYF. The CDR3 DNA is TGTGCCAGCAGCTCCGCCCCGGGGACACAAGAAGAGACCCAGTACTTC.

This chain connects TRBV5-1 to TRBJ2-5; TRBD1 matches at 7 bases. The V and J ends lost 6 bases and 1 base, in that order; junction bases with no gene match: 3. The CDR3 runs 13 residues. Germline V gene data show CDR1 as SGHRS and CDR2 as YFSETQ. DNA of the CDR3: TGCGCCAGCACCGGACAGGCCCAAGAGACCCAGTACTTC. Encoded protein: CASTGQAQETQYF.

V gene TRBV5-1 combines with J gene TRBJ1-1; a possible D gene is TRBD1 (5 bases). The CDR3 contains 13 residues. Between the trimmed V and J ends, which lost 4 bases and 1 base, there was a span of 8 bases. The germline V gene has CDR1 SGHRS and CDR2 YFSETQ. Here the CDR3 DNA reads TGCGCCAGCAGCGTGGACACGAACACTGAAGCTTTCTTT. Translation: CASSVDTNTEAFF. Filled out from reference TRBV5-1 and TRBJ1-1, the complete variable domain reads KAGVTQTPRYLIKTRGQQVTLSCSPISGHRSVSWYQQTPGQGLQFLFEYFSETQRNKGNFPGRFSGRQFSNSRSEMNVSTLELGDSALYLCASSVDTNTEAFFGQGTRLTVV.

The J gene is TRBJ2-1, the V gene TRBV29-1; tentative D call: TRBD2 (6 bases). V was shortened by 4 bases and J by 0 bases, with 13 bases between the two germline ends. This CDR3 has 15 amino acids. Germline V gene lookup returns CDR1 SQVTM and CDR2 ANQGSEA. CDR3 in amino acids: CSVGQGLRSYNEQFF. The DNA for the CDR3 is TGCAGCGTTGGCCAGGGACTCCGCTCCTACAATGAGCAGTTCTTC.

CDR3 in DNA: TGTGCCAGCCCCCGTCCGGGCAGGACTCGACCTCGGTTTTATGGCTACACCTTC. It codes for CASPRPGRTRPRFYGYTF. This chain uses TRBV6-4 with TRBJ1-2; D uncertain. Germline V gene sequence: CDR1 MRHNA, CDR2 SNTAGT. The CDR3 loop spans 18 amino acids. V was trimmed by 8 bases and J by 5 bases, leaving 30 bases between them.

The chain couples TRBV5-1 to TRBJ1-1; 9 positions match TRBD1. The length of the CDR3 is 15 residues. Unmatched junction bases numbered 4, after V lost 3 bases and J lost 1 base. Germline CDR1 reads SGHRS; CDR2 reads YFSETQ. The CDR3 nucleotides read TGCGCCAGCAGCTACGGACAGGGGACGAACACTGAAGCTTTCTTT. Amino acids: CASSYGQGTNTEAFF.

The chain uses TRBV19 and TRBJ2-5; 12 nucleotides agree with TRBD2. Germline V gene data show CDR1 as LNHDA and CDR2 as SQIVND (reference sequence). Losses at the gene ends were 4 bases for V and 3 bases for J; bases not matched to a gene: 6. The CDR3 is 16 amino acids. The CDR3: CASSNLAGGSEETQYF. The CDR3 coding sequence is TGTGCCAGTAGTAACCTAGCGGGAGGGTCCGAAGAGACCCAGTACTTC.

The rearrangement uses TRBV7-3 and TRBJ2-3, with a possible D match to TRBD1 (5 bases). CDR1 SGHTA and CDR2 FQGTGA come from the germline V gene. This CDR3 has 14 residues. V lost 1 base, J lost 6 bases, and 11 bases lay in between. The CDR3 spells CASSLRGPEDTQYF. The CDR3 region has the DNA TGTGCCAGCAGCTTAAGGGGCCCCGAGGATACGCAGTATTTT.

The gene calls are TRBV2 and TRBJ2-5; TRBD1 matches 7 bases. There are 13 residues in the CDR3. Per germline, CDR1 SNHLY and CDR2 FYNNEI. V was clipped by 7 bases and J by 2 bases; unmatched bases: 4. CDR3 in amino acids: CASTGTAQETQYF. The CDR3 DNA follows: TGTGCCAGCACCGGGACAGCGCAAGAGACCCAGTACTTC.

The CDR3 DNA is TGTGCCAGCAGTTTATCTTACAGGGGGCAGGATGGCTACACCTTC. Its protein product is CASSLSYRGQDGYTF. V is TRBV27 and J is TRBJ1-2; TRBD1 matches 9 bases. Trimming removed 0 bases from V and 6 bases from J; junction bases left unmatched: 5. CDR1 and CDR2 (germline): MNHEY, SMNVEV (reference sequence). The CDR3 is 15 residues long.